Following are 5 T cell receptor beta chains from one sample sequenced in a study of memory CD4+ T cells and cytomegalovirus serostatus. The sort gate was single viable CD3+CD4+CD8-CD45RO+ cells for memory CD4+ T cells. Libraries were prepared by immunoSEQ multiplex PCR; TCRdb keeps only in-frame clonotypes and omits some of them. Among about 59,000 clones listed, roughly 81% were seen once. The sequenced material came from memory CD4+ T cells from blood. The receptors come from an adult in good health and CMV-seronegative.

The chain joins TRBV27 to TRBJ2-7, with 10 bases matching TRBD1. J was trimmed by 4 bases and V by 5 bases; bases with no gene match: 5. Looked up from germline, CDR1 is MNHEY and CDR2 is SMNVEV (reference sequence). The CDR3 is made up of 14 amino acids. The CDR3: CASSRDRGGYEQYF. The CDR3 nucleotides read TGTGCCAGCAGTCGGGACAGGGGTGGTTACGAGCAGTACTTC.

The chain combines TRBV25-1 with TRBJ2-7, with 9 bases aligning to TRBD1. The germline V gene encodes CDR1 MGHDK and CDR2 SYGVNS. After removal of 5 bases from V and 5 bases from J, the junction contained 10 bases not matched to a gene. This CDR3 comprises 15 residues. In nucleotides, the CDR3 is TGTGCCAGCAGTATACCGGACAGGGGATTTGACGAGCAGTACTTC. Protein: CASSIPDRGFDEQYF.

By its share, this clone is medium-sized. The chain is built from TRBV19 and TRBJ2-2; 10 bases agree with TRBD1. This CDR3 has 19 residues. The germline gives CDR1 LNHDA, CDR2 SQIVND (reference sequence). The V segment lost 7 bases and the J segment 2 bases; nucleotides outside the gene matches: 16. This chain's CDR3 is CASNPGQGVGTPNTGELFF. The CDR3 nucleotides read TGTGCCAGTAACCCCGGACAGGGGGTTGGAACGCCCAACACCGGGGAGCTGTTTTTT.

This chain links TRBV5-1 with TRBJ2-5; D possibly corresponds to TRBD1 (6 bases). Germline CDR1 and CDR2: SGHRS and YFSETQ. V shed 1 base and J shed 5 bases, with 15 bases lying between them. This CDR3 spans 15 amino acids. CDR3 amino acids: CASSLQGQVRETQYF. The CDR3, as DNA: TGCGCCAGCAGCTTGCAGGGGCAGGTTCGGGAGACCCAGTACTTC.

This clone has just one count. The J gene is TRBJ2-5, the V gene TRBV7-2; D assignment may be TRBD1 or TRBD2 (5 bases each). Trimming shortened V by 0 bases and J by 5 bases, and 10 bases separated the two germline ends. CDR1 and CDR2 from the germline V gene are SGHTA and FQGNSA. The CDR3 covers 14 residues. The CDR3 sequence: CASSLAGTGETQYF. CDR3 coding DNA: TGTGCCAGCAGCTTAGCAGGGACGGGGGAGACCCAGTACTTC.